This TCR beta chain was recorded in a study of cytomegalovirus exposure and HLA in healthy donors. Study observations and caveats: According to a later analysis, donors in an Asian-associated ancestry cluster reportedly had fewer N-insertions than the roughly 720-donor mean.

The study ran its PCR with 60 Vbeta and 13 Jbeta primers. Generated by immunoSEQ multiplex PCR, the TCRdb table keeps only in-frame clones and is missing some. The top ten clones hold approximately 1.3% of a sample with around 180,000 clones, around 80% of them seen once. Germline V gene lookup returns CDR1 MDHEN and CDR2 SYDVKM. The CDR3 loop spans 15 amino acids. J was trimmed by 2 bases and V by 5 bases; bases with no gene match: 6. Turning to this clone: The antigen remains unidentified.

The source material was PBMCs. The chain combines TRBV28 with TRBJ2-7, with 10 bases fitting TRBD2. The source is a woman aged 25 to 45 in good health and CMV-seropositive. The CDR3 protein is CASSPLGLAAYEQYF. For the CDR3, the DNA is TGTGCCAGCAGTCCGCTCGGACTAGCGGCCTACGAGCAGTACTTC.